These 2 T cell receptor beta chains were all obtained from the same sample, sequenced in a study of blood T cell repertoires in COVID-19. Produced via immunoSEQ multiplex PCR; TCRdb's table is partial and in-frame only. The table shows 350,000 or so clones, with more than 85% occurring only once. The sequencing sample was made of PBMCs or T cells enriched from blood (not recorded which). These receptors came from a woman aged 25 to 39 who had recovered from COVID-19.

In this sample, this clone turned up a few times. The rearrangement links TRBV28 to TRBJ2-3, with D possibly matching TRBD2 (6 bases). There are 17 residues in the CDR3. From germline, CDR1 is MDHEN and CDR2 SYDVKM. Trimming removed 5 bases from V and 0 bases from J, with 18 bases in between. CDR3 loop: CASSPSGATRSTDTQYF. DNA of the CDR3: TGTGCCAGCAGTCCGTCGGGAGCGACTCGAAGCACAGATACGCAGTATTTT.

CDR3 in amino acids: CASSLKERGETGELFF. In DNA form, the CDR3 reads TGTGCCAGCAGCTTGAAGGAGCGGGGGGAGACCGGGGAGCTGTTTTTT. The gene calls are TRBV5-4 and TRBJ2-2; 9 positions match TRBD2. V was pared by 1 base and J by 5 bases, with 6 bases of the junction left unmatched. This CDR3 contains 16 residues. Germline V CDR1 and CDR2: SGHNT, YYREEE (reference sequence).